This T cell receptor beta chain was captured by sequencing in a study of Ad26.COV2.S vaccination and SARS-CoV-2 variants. Measured with immunoSEQ multiplex PCR; TCRdb has only the in-frame clones, and not every one. The table records hundreds of thousands of clones, 80% to 90% of them present only once. The germline V gene encodes CDR1 SGHTA and CDR2 FQGNSA. V dropped 1 base and J dropped 6; count of bases not matched to a gene: 4. The CDR3 is made up of 14 amino acids. Treatment in this sample: roughly 18 received Ad26.COV2.S at low or high dose, single or two shots; a few received placebo; per-sample allocation not given. Day 63 following the first vaccine or placebo injection was when the samples were taken.

Here the sequenced sample was peripheral blood, taken in a trial of Ad26.COV2.S vaccine versus placebo. The receptor comes from a person aged 18-65 years who received the Ad26.COV2.S COVID-19 vaccine or a placebo. The chain recombines TRBV7-2 with TRBJ2-5, with TRBD1 matching over 8 bases. The CDR3 spells CASSLVGQGQTQYF. The CDR3 bases are TGTGCCAGCAGCTTAGTTGGACAGGGTCAGACCCAGTACTTC. The variable domain in full, completed from reference TRBV7-2 and TRBJ2-5, reads GAGVSQSPSNKVTEKGKDVELRCDPISGHTALYWYRQSLGQGLEFLIYFQGNSAPDKSGLPSDRFSAERTGGSVSTLTIQRTQQEDSAVYLCASSLVGQGQTQYFGPGTRLLVL.